Below are 8 T cell receptor beta chains sequenced from a single sample in a study of cytotoxic CD8 clonotypes in ibrutinib-treated CLL. The repertoire was sequenced with immunoSEQ multiplex PCR; TCRdb's copy has only in-frame clones and lacks some. In the table there are some 76,000 clones, around four fifths of which are singletons. The sample consisted of PBMCs, taken after 24 months of ibrutinib treatment. Receptors were obtained from a human donor with chronic lymphocytic leukemia.

This chain joins TRBV10-3 and TRBJ1-1; 8 bases agree with TRBD1. After removal of 6 bases from V and 1 base from J, the junction contained 4 bases not matched to a gene. The germline CDR1 and CDR2 sequences are ENHRY and SYGVKD. The length of the CDR3 is 14 residues. The chain's CDR3 is CAIRVDRGNTEAFF. The CDR3 DNA is TGTGCCATCAGGGTCGACAGGGGGAACACTGAAGCTTTCTTT.

The genes are TRBV5-1 and TRBJ2-5; 7 positions match TRBD1. V gave up 0 bases and J gave up 5 bases; unmatched junction bases: 4. Germline values: CDR1 SGHRS, CDR2 YFSETQ. The length of the CDR3 is 14 residues. The CDR3: CASSLEGGDETQYF. Here the CDR3 DNA reads TGCGCCAGCAGCTTGGAAGGGGGCGATGAGACCCAGTACTTC.

The V call is TRBV2, the J call TRBJ2-1; TRBD1 might be the D (6 bases). The CDR3 consists of 13 residues. Trimming removed 1 base from V and 6 bases from J, with 7 bases in between. CDR1 is SNHLY, CDR2 FYNNEI, per germline. The chain's CDR3 is CASSEDRANEQFF. CDR3 nucleotides: TGTGCCAGCAGTGAAGACAGGGCCAATGAGCAGTTCTTC.

The V and J genes are TRBV7-9 and TRBJ2-6; 12 nucleotides align to TRBD2. Germline V lookup: CDR1 SEHNR, CDR2 FQNEAQ (reference sequence). CDR3 length equals 19 residues. J gave up 0 bases and V 5 bases, and 8 bases lay outside the gene matches. The CDR3 DNA reads TGTGCCAGCAGCCGTACCCCGGGACTAGCGGGCTCTGGGGCCAACGTCCTGACTTTC. Translating it yields CASSRTPGLAGSGANVLTF.

The chain is built from TRBV18 and TRBJ2-1; tentatively, D is TRBD1 (5 bases). V lost 2 bases, J lost 6 bases, and 8 bases lay in between. The CDR3 length is 13 residues. Germline assignment: CDR1 KGHSH and CDR2 LQKENI. The CDR3 DNA is TGTGCCAGCTCACCATGGGGCGGCAATGAGCAGTTCTTC. Translating gives CASSPWGGNEQFF.

The V and J genes are TRBV28 and TRBJ1-1; D is undetermined. Germline CDR1 and CDR2: MDHEN and SYDVKM. The germline V and J ends were trimmed by 3 bases and 0 bases, with 8 bases remaining between them. The CDR3 spans 14 residues. CDR3 coding DNA: TGTGCCAGCAGTTTTAGTGAGGTGAACACTGAAGCTTTCTTT. Its translation: CASSFSEVNTEAFF.

This chain connects TRBV7-9 to TRBJ2-2; D is perhaps TRBD2 (6 bases). CDR1 and CDR2 (germline): SEHNR, FQNEAQ (reference sequence). V lost 6 bases, J lost 0 bases, and 17 bases lay in between. This CDR3 has 17 residues. The DNA for the CDR3 is TGTGCCAGCAGAACTTCGGGGGTACTCGCGAACACCGGGGAGCTGTTTTTT. Protein product: CASRTSGVLANTGELFF.

The DNA for the CDR3 is TGTGCCAGTAGTATTCAAAGGAGCGGGGAGCTGTTTTTT. Residues: CASSIQRSGELFF. The V and J genes are TRBV19 and TRBJ2-2; D uncertain. The CDR3 spans 13 residues. The V and J ends lost 3 bases and 7 bases respectively, with 9 bases between them. Per the germline V gene, CDR1 is LNHDA and CDR2 is SQIVND (reference sequence).